These T cell receptor beta chains were read from a single sample in a study of T cells in Graves' hyperthyroidism and ophthalmopathy. TCRdb re-analysed the multiplex PCR reads in MiXCR, keeping a single row per CDR3 protein. The sample shows about 510,000 distinct CDR3 sequences, around 43% of them seen only once. Sequencing was done on a sample of peripheral blood or thyroid tissue (not recorded which). The receptors come from an adult woman with Graves' disease, either hyperthyroidism or ophthalmopathy (not recorded which). Both conserved end residues are part of each CDR3. A D gene is named only where the DNA matches it firmly. Expanded clones are given a class, and other clones once, few, many or no size at all.

22	TRBJ2-7	TRBV7-9	many	TRBD2	CASSPNDLLRGRAVIGRNEQYF	TGTGCCAGCAGCCCCAATGACCTCCTTCGCGGGAGGGCCGTAATCGGGAGAAACGAGCAGTACTTC
12	TRBJ1-4	TRBV2	-	-	CASSQGFEKLFF	TGTGCCAGCAGCCAAGGGTTTGAAAAACTGTTTTTT
14	TRBJ1-2	TRBV24-1	-	-	CATSAVREFYGYTF	TGTGCCACCAGTGCTGTCCGAGAATTCTATGGCTACACCTTC
13	TRBJ1-1	TRBV7-2	many	-	CASSLRTETEAFF	TGTGCCAGCAGCTTAAGGACAGAGACTGAAGCTTTCTTT
12	TRBJ1-4	TRBV2	many	-	CASSQGGEKLFF	TGTGCCAGCAGCCAGGGAGGTGAAAAACTGTTTTTT
14	TRBJ1-2	TRBV5-1	-	-	CASSLIQADYGYTF	TGCGCCAGCAGCTTGATACAGGCGGACTATGGCTACACCTTC
15	TRBJ2-5	TRBV7-9	many	-	CASTIQWADKETQYF	TGTGCCAGCACCATTCAGTGGGCGGACAAAGAGACCCAGTACTTC
15	TRBJ2-7	TRBV29-1	-	-	CSALDVGSYQVEQYF	TGCAGCGCACTCGACGTCGGTAGTTATCAAGTCGAGCAGTACTTC
16	TRBJ1-1	TRBV5-1	-	-	CASSRGRGTGNTEAFF	TGCGCCAGCAGCCGAGGACGGGGGACGGGGAACACTGAAGCTTTCTTT
13	TRBJ1-2	TRBV7-9	many	-	CASSGTPDYGYTF	TGTGCCAGCAGCGGGACTCCTGACTATGGCTACACCTTC
14	TRBJ2-5	TRBV7-3	-	-	CASSHPQGQETQYF	TGTGCCAGCAGCCATCCACAGGGCCAAGAGACCCAGTACTTC